Reported below is one T cell receptor beta chain. This specimen comes from a study of blood T cell repertoires in COVID-19. The CDR3 contains 14 residues. The germline gives CDR1 KGHSH, CDR2 LQKENI. The V gene lost 0 bases and the J gene lost 8 bases, with 10 bases spanning the gap. The data were produced by immunoSEQ multiplex PCR, yet TCRdb's version contains in-frame clones alone and is incomplete. The sample shows about 260,000 clones, about 90% of them seen only once. V and J are TRBV18 and TRBJ1-4, with D uncertain. This TCR was sampled from a woman in her 40s who had recovered from COVID-19. The sample taken for sequencing was peripheral blood. The CDR3 nucleotides are TGTGCCAGCTCACCACCGAGCAGGCAGGAAAAACTGTTTTTT. Amino acids: CASSPPSRQEKLFF.